Each of the 8 T cell receptor beta chains below was sequenced from the same sample in a study of T cell responses to AZD1222 COVID-19 vaccine. TCRdb's table, derived via immunoSEQ multiplex PCR, lists solely in-frame clones and lacks some. The table records 95,000 to 150,000 clones, approximately 85% of them present only once. Specimen: peripheral blood, collected on day 0 of AZD1222 vaccination. The receptors come from an adult in good health.

This clone was counted only a few times. V usage is TRBV6-2 or TRBV6-3 and J usage is TRBJ1-2; TRBD1 might be the D (5 bases). The length of the CDR3 is 16 residues. Per the germline V gene, CDR1 is MNHEY and CDR2 is SVGEGT. V was pared by 2 bases and J by 4 bases, with 17 bases between. CDR3 sequence reads: CASSYGGDLIFYGYTF. The CDR3 bases are TGTGCCAGCAGTTACGGGGGGGATCTTATCTTCTATGGCTACACCTTC.

The count of this clone is one. The chain employs TRBV3-1 (or the pseudogene TRBV3-2) and TRBJ1-1; maybe TRBD1 (5 bases). CDR3 size: 14 residues. From germline, CDR1 is LGHDT and CDR2 YNNKEL (reference sequence). Deletions cut 4 bases from V and 2 bases from J, with 11 bases between. CDR3 nucleotide sequence: TGTGCCAGCAGCCCCCTTGGGGGTAACACTGAAGCTTTCTTT. Protein sequence: CASSPLGGNTEAFF.

The rearrangement uses TRBV13 and TRBJ2-5; D might be TRBD1 (6 bases). Germline V gene lookup returns CDR1 PRHDT and CDR2 FYEKMQ (reference sequence). The CDR3 loop spans 15 amino acids. V was clipped by 3 bases and J by 0 bases, with 11 bases between them. The DNA of the CDR3 is TGTGCCAGCAGCTTCCTAAAGGGGGACCAAGAGACCCAGTACTTC. Protein: CASSFLKGDQETQYF.

This clone was picked up one time. The chain joins TRBV12-5 to TRBJ2-7; perhaps TRBD2 as D (5 bases). The V gene's germline CDR1 is LGHNT and CDR2 FRNRAP. Trimming cost V 0 bases and J 4 bases, with 10 bases left between them. The CDR3 covers 14 residues. CDR3 DNA sequence: TGTGCTAGTGGTTTGGTACGCCCGGGATACGAGCAGTACTTC. Translated: CASGLVRPGYEQYF.

This clone was counted a few times. V gene TRBV11-3 combines with J gene TRBJ1-2; tentatively, D is TRBD1 (5 bases). CDR1 is SGHNT and CDR2 is YENEEA in the germline V gene. The CDR3 consists of 16 residues. V was shortened by 5 bases and J by 4 bases, with 20 bases between the two germline ends. The CDR3 nucleotides read TGTGCCAGCAGCCAAGCAGGGACCCAATGGGGCTATGGCTACACCTTC. Translating it yields CASSQAGTQWGYGYTF.

This chain joins TRBV5-1 and TRBJ2-7; TRBD2 matches at 9 bases. This CDR3 spans 14 amino acids. Germline-derived CDR1 and CDR2 are SGHRS and YFSETQ. With V trimmed by 0 bases and J by 7 bases, 5 bases remained unmatched. DNA of the CDR3: TGCGCCAGCAGCTTGGGACTAGCGGTGGGGGAGCAGTACTTC. It is translated as CASSLGLAVGEQYF.

The genes are TRBV12-5 and TRBJ1-2; a possible D gene is TRBD1 (5 bases). The CDR3 has 14 amino acids. Germline V CDR1 and CDR2: LGHNT, FRNRAP. The germline V and J ends were trimmed by 5 bases and 8 bases, with 18 bases remaining between them. CDR3 DNA: TGTGCTAGTGGTCCCGGACACGACGGGTCAGGCTACACCTTC. Its translation is CASGPGHDGSGYTF.

V is TRBV7-2 and J is TRBJ2-1, with 8 bases aligning to TRBD2. The CDR3 length is 15 residues. From germline, CDR1 is SGHTA and CDR2 FQGNSA. J lost 4 bases, V lost 1 base, and 3 bases had no gene match. This chain's CDR3 is CASSLERGPYNEQFF. CDR3 nucleotide sequence: TGTGCCAGCAGCTTAGAGCGGGGGCCGTACAATGAGCAGTTCTTC.